The 10 T cell receptor beta chains in this list originate from one sample, sequenced in a study of shared T cell receptors in the human thymus. Some clones are missing from TCRdb's copy, which holds only in-frame ones; the method was immunoSEQ multiplex PCR. The sample has hundreds of thousands of clones; more than 75% are singletons. In addition, the sample was reused for a study of human thymus T cells.

The sample comprised thymocytes. The source is a boy under two years old with a congenital heart defect.

The gene calls are TRBV2 and TRBJ2-1, with TRBD2 identical over 14 bases. The V segment lost 11 bases and the J segment 6 bases; nucleotides outside the gene matches: 9. This CDR3 has 15 amino acids. Germline V gene sequence: CDR1 SNHLY, CDR2 FYNNEI. CDR3 nucleotides: TGTGCCCAAACTAGTGGGACTAGCGGGGGCAATGAGCAGTTCTTC. Residues: CAQTSGTSGGNEQFF.

The chain uses TRBV27 and TRBJ2-4, with D perhaps matching TRBD2 (5 bases). CDR3 length: 16 amino acids. Trimming left V 5 bases short and J 0 bases short, with 14 bases between. Per germline, CDR1 MNHEY and CDR2 SMNVEV (reference sequence). Here the CDR3 reads CASSPLVAPAKNIQYF. The CDR3 nucleotides are TGTGCCAGCAGTCCTCTCGTAGCGCCAGCCAAAAACATTCAGTACTTC.

This clone occurred a few times. J is TRBJ1-3 and V is TRBV28; 7 bases line up with TRBD1. V lost 3 bases to trimming and J lost 4 bases; unmatched junction nucleotides: 12. The germline V gene encodes CDR1 MDHEN and CDR2 SYDVKM. The CDR3 length is 17 residues. The chain's CDR3 is CASSLKALQGIGNTIYF. The CDR3, as DNA: TGTGCCAGCAGTTTGAAGGCTTTACAGGGGATCGGAAACACCATATATTTT.

The gene calls are TRBV5-6 and TRBJ2-5; no clear D. CDR3 length equals 13 residues. Trimming took 1 base from V and 10 from J, leaving 14 bases between them. In germline, CDR1 is SGHDT, CDR2 YYEEEE. CDR3 protein: CASSLKPLRYQYF. The CDR3 DNA reads TGTGCCAGCAGCTTGAAGCCCCTCCGGTACCAGTACTTC. The complete variable domain, with remaining parts taken from reference TRBV5-6 and TRBJ2-5, reads DAGVTQSPTHLIKTRGQQVTLRCSPKSGHDTVSWYQQALGQGPQFIFQYYEEEERQRGNFPDRFSGHQFPNYSSELNVNALLLGDSALYLCASSLKPLRYQYFGPGTRLLVL.

The V call is TRBV5-8, the J call TRBJ1-1; 11 bases line up with TRBD1. Looked up from germline, CDR1 is SGHTS and CDR2 is YDEGEE. V lost 0 bases, J lost 1 base, and 8 bases stayed unmatched. This CDR3 region has 18 residues. Here the CDR3 DNA reads TGTGCCAGCAGCTTGGGGACAGGGGGCGTGAGGGGGAACACTGAAGCTTTCTTT. It encodes CASSLGTGGVRGNTEAFF.

J is TRBJ2-7 and V is TRBV4-3; TRBD2 matches at 7 bases. Losses at the gene ends were 4 bases for V and 2 bases for J; bases not matched to a gene: 11. The CDR3 covers 16 residues. The V gene's germline CDR1 is LGHNA and CDR2 YSLEER. CDR3 nucleotide sequence: TGCGCCAGCAGCCCGGAACTAGCGTTGACTGCCTACGAGCAGTACTTC. It encodes CASSPELALTAYEQYF.

J is TRBJ2-3 and V is TRBV14; D may be TRBD2 (5 bases). The CDR3 is made up of 15 amino acids. V lost 4 bases to trimming and J lost 0 bases, with 11 bases between them. From germline, CDR1 is SGHDN and CDR2 FVKESK. In nucleotides, the CDR3 is TGTGCCAGCAGCCCACTAGGGAGCAGCACAGATACGCAGTATTTT. Translated: CASSPLGSSTDTQYF.

This clone turned up a few times. V is TRBV4-1 and J is TRBJ2-1; tentative D call: TRBD1 (5 bases). CDR3 length: 15 residues. Germline V gene sequence: CDR1 MGHRA, CDR2 YSYEKL. The V end was cut by 1 base, the J end by 7 bases, with 14 bases between. CDR3 protein: CASSQVKGANNEQFF. CDR3 nucleotides: TGCGCCAGCAGCCAAGTCAAAGGGGCCAATAATGAGCAGTTCTTC.

The CDR3 DNA reads as TGTGCCAGCAGCGGAATTAGCGGGACTAGCACAGATACGCAGTATTTT. Amino acids: CASSGISGTSTDTQYF. The genes are TRBV11-3 and TRBJ2-3; 8 positions agree with TRBD2. V trimming: 5 bases; J trimming: 0 bases; junction bases outside the gene matches: 7. Germline-derived CDR1 and CDR2 are SGHNT and YENEEA. This CDR3 region has 16 residues.

In its sample, this clone was seen once. The chain has TRBV19 and TRBJ1-2, with 9 positions matching TRBD1. The V gene end was trimmed by 7 bases and the J gene end by 8 bases; junction bases not matched to a gene: 5. Per the germline V gene, CDR1 is LNHDA and CDR2 is SQIVND (reference sequence). The CDR3 has 12 amino acids. CDR3 bases: TGTGCCAGTACCTACAGGGGGCAAGGCTACACCTTC. Amino acid sequence: CASTYRGQGYTF.